This TCR beta chain appears in the sequencing data of a study of control samples from healthy donors and cancer patients. Clones were sequenced by immunoSEQ multiplex PCR, and TCRdb holds only the in-frame ones, with some missing. The table has roughly 76,000 clones, around 94% seen once. V lost 4 bases and J lost 7, with 6 bases in between. The germline gives CDR1 MNHEY, CDR2 SVGEGT. CDR3 length: 11 amino acids. The source is a woman in her 40s in good health. This chain joins TRBV6-2 or TRBV6-3 and TRBJ2-3; D may be TRBD1 (5 bases). Sequenced: blood. The CDR3 is CASSSGYTQYF. Written as DNA, the CDR3 is TGTGCCAGCAGTTCAGGGTATACGCAGTATTTT.